The next 19 T cell receptor beta chains were all read from a single sample in a study of neurological immune-mediated disorders. Time point in this sample: longitudinal time-point 1 (baseline). From the 5' RACE reads, TCRdb called clonotypes with MiXCR, one entry per CDR3 protein. The sample lists around 60,000 distinct CDR3 sequences, about 10% occurring once. The material sequenced was PBMCs. All receptors derive from a male donor with HTLV-1-associated myelopathy (HAM/TSP).

The chain couples TRBV15 to TRBJ1-4; D is unclear. Germline values: CDR1 LNHNV, CDR2 YYDKDF (reference sequence). V was pared by 0 bases and J by 7 bases, with 3 bases between. The CDR3 covers 12 residues. CDR3 amino acids: CATSRDFEKLFF. CDR3 in DNA: TGTGCCACCAGCAGAGATTTTGAAAAACTGTTTTTT. Looking up the rest from reference TRBV15 and TRBJ1-4 gives the full variable domain: DAMVIQNPRYQVTQFGKPVTLSCSQTLNHNVMYWYQQKSSQAPKLLFHYYDKDFNNEADTPDNFQSRRPNTSFCFLDIRSPGLGDTAMYLCATSRDFEKLFFGSGTQLSVL.

This clonotype was seen many times. J is TRBJ2-5 and V is TRBV5-1, with D perhaps TRBD2 (5 bases). Germline CDR1 SGHRS, CDR2 YFSETQ. The length of the CDR3 is 15 residues. V was cut by 0 bases and J by 1 base, with 10 bases left in between. CDR3 nucleotides: TGCGCCAGCAGCTTGGGAGGGCCATCCCAAGAGACCCAGTACTTC. Residues: CASSLGGPSQETQYF.

CDR3 loop: CATNTGGEETQYF. In DNA, the CDR3 is TGTGCCACCAATACGGGGGGTGAAGAGACCCAGTACTTC. The chain links TRBV24-1 to TRBJ2-5; 7 bases map to TRBD2. Losses at the gene ends were 8 bases for V and 3 bases for J; bases not matched to a gene: 5. The CDR3 totals 13 residues. Germline V CDR1 and CDR2: KGHDR, SFDVKD.

This clonotype showed up many times. This chain's CDR3 is CASSLTAFSYEQYF. CDR3 in DNA: TGTGCCAGCAGTTTGACAGCCTTCTCCTACGAGCAGTACTTC. The V gene is TRBV28, the J gene TRBJ2-7, with D possibly matching TRBD1 (5 bases). Trimming stripped 3 bases from V and 0 bases from J, with 9 bases between. CDR1 and CDR2 from the germline V gene are MDHEN and SYDVKM. This CDR3 has 14 residues.

This clonotype was seen repeatedly, ten times or more. V gene TRBV12-3 or TRBV12-4 combines with J gene TRBJ1-5, with a weak D call TRBD1 (6 bases). The CDR3 covers 13 residues. Deletions cut 2 bases from V and 7 bases from J, with 9 bases between. As DNA, the CDR3 is TGTGCCAGCAGTTTATTTACAGGGCAGCCCCAGCATTTT. The encoded protein is CASSLFTGQPQHF.

This clonotype came up many times. The chain links TRBV10-3 to TRBJ1-6, with unresolved D. Germline V CDR1 and CDR2: ENHRY, SYGVKD. The CDR3 length is 13 residues. V dropped 2 bases and J dropped 6 bases, with 5 bases sitting between them. The CDR3 loop is CAISEGPNSPLHF. The CDR3 DNA sequence: TGTGCCATCAGTGAGGGACCTAATTCACCCCTCCACTTT.

This clonotype was seen many times. The rearrangement uses TRBV20-1 and TRBJ1-2; D might be TRBD1 (6 bases). From germline, CDR1 is DFQATT and CDR2 SNEGSKA (reference sequence). Trimming shortened V by 4 bases and J by 4 bases, and 10 bases separated the two germline ends. The CDR3 consists of 12 residues. As DNA, the CDR3 is TGCAGTGCTAAAGGGGGACCCTATGGCTACACCTTC. It specifies CSAKGGPYGYTF.

The chain combines TRBV9 with TRBJ1-1; 7 nucleotides align to TRBD1. The length of the CDR3 is 14 residues. Germline values: CDR1 SGDLS, CDR2 YYNGEE. Losses at the gene ends were 5 bases for V and 2 bases for J; bases not matched to a gene: 6. The CDR3 loop is CASSATGENTEAFF. Here the CDR3 DNA reads TGTGCCAGCAGTGCAACAGGGGAAAACACTGAAGCTTTCTTT.

This clonotype came up many times. The chain uses TRBV4-3 and TRBJ2-3, with 10 bases fitting TRBD1. V dropped 1 base and J dropped 1; count of bases not matched to a gene: 8. Per the germline V gene, CDR1 is LGHNA and CDR2 is YSLEER. This CDR3 spans 18 amino acids. The CDR3 here is CASSQGVLTGGGTDTQYF. The CDR3 bases are TGCGCCAGCAGCCAAGGGGTTCTGACAGGGGGCGGCACAGATACGCAGTATTTT.

V usage is TRBV12-3 or TRBV12-4 and J usage is TRBJ1-1; 9 positions agree with TRBD1. The CDR3 sequence is 14 residues long. V was pared by 4 bases and J by 4 bases, with 4 bases of the junction left unmatched. The CDR3 bases are TGTGCCAGCAGTTCAAAGACAGGGGGCACTGAAGCTTTCTTT. It codes for CASSSKTGGTEAFF.

V gene TRBV7-9 combines with J gene TRBJ2-7, with D uncertain. This CDR3 comprises 14 residues. Germline-derived CDR1 and CDR2 are SEHNR and FQNEAQ (reference sequence). The CDR3 DNA is TGTGTCAACAGCGACGGGCAGGTGATCTACGAGCAGTACTTC. Its translation is CVNSDGQVIYEQYF.

This clonotype was observed at least ten times. This sequence joins TRBV5-1 and TRBJ1-1; D perhaps matches TRBD1 (5 bases). Germline CDR1 is SGHRS and CDR2 is YFSETQ. The CDR3 length is 14 residues. V lost 2 bases and J lost 1, with 9 bases in between. The CDR3 here is CASSLITGNTEAFF. In DNA form, the CDR3 reads TGCGCCAGCAGCTTAATAACAGGGAACACTGAAGCTTTCTTT.

This clonotype was found many times. The chain uses TRBV7-2 and TRBJ1-1; D is ambiguous. Trimming took 3 bases from V and 12 from J, leaving 11 bases between them. CDR3 length: 11 amino acids. Germline V gives CDR1 SGHTA, CDR2 FQGNSA. CDR3 sequence: CASSFEAGTFF. CDR3 bases: TGTGCCAGCAGCTTCGAAGCCGGGACTTTCTTT.

Many counts were recorded for this clonotype. This chain links TRBV4-3 with TRBJ2-2; D is ambiguous. With 0 bases removed from V and 0 bases from J, the gap between germline ends came to 11 bases. Germline CDR1 is LGHNA and CDR2 is YSLEER. The CDR3 loop spans 17 amino acids. The CDR3 sequence: CASSQDRVDSNTGELFF. The CDR3 DNA reads as TGCGCCAGCAGCCAAGATAGGGTTGATTCGAACACCGGGGAGCTGTTTTTT.

This clonotype was found many times. At one end the junction does not follow the germline gene, possibly because of a read error. The rearrangement links TRBV5-1 to TRBJ1-1, with TRBD1 matching over 7 bases. The CDR3 runs 14 residues. Germline CDR1 reads SGHRS; CDR2 reads YFSETQ. The CDR3 DNA follows: TGTGCCAGCAGTTTAGGGACAGCTAACACTGAAGCTTTCTTT. It is translated as CASSLGTANTEAFF. The whole variable domain, filled in from reference TRBV5-1 and TRBJ1-1, reads KAGVTQTPRYLIKTRGQQVTLSCSPISGHRSVSWYQQTPGQGLQFLFEYFSETQRNKGNFPGRFSGRQFSNSRSEMNVSTLELGDSALYLCASSLGTANTEAFFGQGTRLTVV.

This clonotype was seen at least ten times. This chain connects TRBV28 to TRBJ1-5; 8 bases agree with TRBD1. J was trimmed by 2 bases and V by 6 bases; bases with no gene match: 9. Germline V gene data show CDR1 as MDHEN and CDR2 as SYDVKM. This CDR3 is built from 16 residues. CDR3 in amino acids: CASRTTGVEGNQPQHF. The CDR3 DNA reads TGTGCCAGCAGAACGACAGGGGTGGAGGGCAATCAGCCCCAGCATTTT. The full variable domain, in which reference TRBV28 and TRBJ1-5 provide the parts outside the CDR3, is DVKVTQSSRYLVKRTGEKVFLECVQDMDHENMFWYRQDPGLGLRLIYFSYDVKMKEKGDIPEGYSVSREKKERFSLILESASTNQTSMYLCASRTTGVEGNQPQHFGDGTRLSIL.

This clonotype was recorded at least ten times. J is TRBJ1-1 and V is TRBV6-6, with 8 bases that match TRBD1. CDR1 and CDR2 from the germline V gene are MNHNY and SVGAGI (reference sequence). With 0 bases clipped from V and 6 bases from J, the junction kept 3 bases outside the gene matches. There are 14 residues in the CDR3. Here the CDR3 reads CASSYSQGEPEAFF. CDR3 bases: TGTGCCAGCAGTTACTCACAGGGGGAACCTGAAGCTTTCTTT.

This clonotype was seen many times. The chain links TRBV6-5 to TRBJ2-1, with TRBD2 matching 7 bases. Germline CDR1 is MNHEY and CDR2 is SVGAGI. The CDR3 covers 16 residues. V was pared by 3 bases and J by 0 bases, with 5 bases of the junction left unmatched. Written as DNA, the CDR3 is TGTGCCAGCAGTTATTGGGGGGGAGACTCCTACAATGAGCAGTTCTTC. Its translation is CASSYWGGDSYNEQFF.

The table lists this clonotype with many counts. The chain joins TRBV5-1 to TRBJ1-6; tentatively, D is TRBD1 (5 bases). V gave up 0 bases and J gave up 9 bases, with 10 bases separating them. The germline gives CDR1 SGHRS, CDR2 YFSETQ. The CDR3 length is 14 residues. The CDR3 loop is CASSLGAGGSPLHF. In DNA form, the CDR3 reads TGCGCCAGCAGCTTGGGGGCTGGGGGTTCACCCCTCCACTTT.